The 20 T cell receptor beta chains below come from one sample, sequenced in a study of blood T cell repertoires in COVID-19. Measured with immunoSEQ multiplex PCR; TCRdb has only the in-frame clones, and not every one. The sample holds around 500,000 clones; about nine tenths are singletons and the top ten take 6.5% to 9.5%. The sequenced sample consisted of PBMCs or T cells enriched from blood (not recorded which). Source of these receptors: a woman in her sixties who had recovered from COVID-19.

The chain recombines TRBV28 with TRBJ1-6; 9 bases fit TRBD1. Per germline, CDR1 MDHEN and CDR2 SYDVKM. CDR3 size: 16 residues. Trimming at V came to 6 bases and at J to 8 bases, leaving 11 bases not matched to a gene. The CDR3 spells CASRYTNRGLYSPLHF. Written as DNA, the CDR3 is TGTGCCAGCAGGTATACTAACAGGGGGCTCTATTCACCCCTCCACTTT.

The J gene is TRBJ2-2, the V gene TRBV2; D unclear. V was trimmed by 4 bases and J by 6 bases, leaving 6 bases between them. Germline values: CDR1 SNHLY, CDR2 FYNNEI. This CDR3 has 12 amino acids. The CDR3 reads CASSGRAGELFF. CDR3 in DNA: TGTGCCAGCAGTGGACGGGCCGGGGAGCTGTTTTTT.

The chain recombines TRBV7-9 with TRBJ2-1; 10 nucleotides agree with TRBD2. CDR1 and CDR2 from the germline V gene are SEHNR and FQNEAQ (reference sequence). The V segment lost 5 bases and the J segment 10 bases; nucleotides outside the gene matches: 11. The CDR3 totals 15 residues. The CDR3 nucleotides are TGTGCCAGCAGCCCTTGGGCTAGCGGGGGAAGGGAGCAGTTCTTC. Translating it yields CASSPWASGGREQFF.

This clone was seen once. CDR3 DNA: TGCGCCAGCAGGACAGGGGCCCCGAACACTGAAGCTTTCTTT. Amino acids: CASRTGAPNTEAFF. This chain uses TRBV5-1 with TRBJ1-1; 8 bases are shared with TRBD1. Germline CDR1 reads SGHRS; CDR2 reads YFSETQ. The CDR3 loop spans 14 amino acids. Trimming cost V 5 bases and J 1 base; bases outside gene matches: 4.

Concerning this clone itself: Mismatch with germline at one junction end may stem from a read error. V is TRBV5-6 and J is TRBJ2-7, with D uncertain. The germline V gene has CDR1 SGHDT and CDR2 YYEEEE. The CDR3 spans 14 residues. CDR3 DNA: TGTGCCAGCAGCTTCCAAACCGGTTCCTCCGAGCAGTACTTC. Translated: CASSFQTGSSEQYF.

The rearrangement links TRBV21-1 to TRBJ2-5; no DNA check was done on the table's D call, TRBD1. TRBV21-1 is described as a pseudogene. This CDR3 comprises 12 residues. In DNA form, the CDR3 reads TGTGCCAGCAGCAAAGGGCCCCAGACCCAGTACTTC. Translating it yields CASSKGPQTQYF.

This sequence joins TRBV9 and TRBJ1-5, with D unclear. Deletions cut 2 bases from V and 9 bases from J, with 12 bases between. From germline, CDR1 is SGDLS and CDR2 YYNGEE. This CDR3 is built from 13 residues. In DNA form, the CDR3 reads TGTGCCAGCAGCGTTTCCGGAGGATGGCCCCAGCATTTT. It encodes CASSVSGGWPQHF.

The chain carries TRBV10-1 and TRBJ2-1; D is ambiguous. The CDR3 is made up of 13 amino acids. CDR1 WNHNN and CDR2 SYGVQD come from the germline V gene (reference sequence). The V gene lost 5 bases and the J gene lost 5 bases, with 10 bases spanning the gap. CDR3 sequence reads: CASSKLLNNEQFF. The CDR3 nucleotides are TGCGCCAGCAGTAAACTTCTCAACAATGAGCAGTTCTTC.

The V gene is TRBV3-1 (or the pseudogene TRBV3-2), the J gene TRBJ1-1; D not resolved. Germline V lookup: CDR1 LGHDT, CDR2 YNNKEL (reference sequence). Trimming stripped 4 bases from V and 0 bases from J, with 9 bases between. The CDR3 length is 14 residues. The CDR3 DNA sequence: TGTGCCAGCAGCCTCTCGAACATGAACACTGAAGCTTTCTTT. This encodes CASSLSNMNTEAFF.

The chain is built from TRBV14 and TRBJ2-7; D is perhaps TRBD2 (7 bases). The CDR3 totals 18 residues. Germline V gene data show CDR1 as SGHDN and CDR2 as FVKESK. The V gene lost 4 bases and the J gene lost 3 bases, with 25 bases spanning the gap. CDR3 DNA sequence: TGTGCCAGCAGCCCCGGACAGTTACTGGGGAGGGGTTACTACGAGCAGTACTTC. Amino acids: CASSPGQLLGRGYYEQYF.

CDR3 sequence: CASSLLLGGGTDTQYF. The CDR3 DNA follows: TGCGCCAGCAGCCTTTTACTGGGGGGGGGCACAGATACGCAGTATTTT. The chain uses TRBV4-1 and TRBJ2-3; 7 nucleotides line up with TRBD2. J lost 1 base, V lost 4 bases, and 8 bases had no gene match. The CDR3 totals 16 residues. Germline V gives CDR1 MGHRA, CDR2 YSYEKL.

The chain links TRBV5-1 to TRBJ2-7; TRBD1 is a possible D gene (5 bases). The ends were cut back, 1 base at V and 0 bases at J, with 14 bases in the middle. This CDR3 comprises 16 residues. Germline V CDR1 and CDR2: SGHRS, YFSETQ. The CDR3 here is CASSLHPGKFSYEQYF. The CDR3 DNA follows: TGCGCCAGCAGCTTGCATCCAGGGAAATTCTCCTACGAGCAGTACTTC.

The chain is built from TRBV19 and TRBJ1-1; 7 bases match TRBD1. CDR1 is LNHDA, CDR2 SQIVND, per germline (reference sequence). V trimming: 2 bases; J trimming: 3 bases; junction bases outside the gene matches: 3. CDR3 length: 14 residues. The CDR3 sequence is CASSINRGYTEAFF. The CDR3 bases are TGTGCCAGTAGTATAAACAGGGGATACACTGAAGCTTTCTTT.

The CDR3 loop reads CASSIQGLTNEKLFF. The CDR3 region has the DNA TGTGCCAGCAGCATACAGGGGCTAACTAATGAAAAACTGTTTTTT. The chain combines TRBV7-8 with TRBJ1-4; TRBD1 matches at 7 bases. The CDR3 runs to 15 residues. With V trimmed by 5 bases and J by 1 base, 4 bases remained unmatched. Germline V CDR1 and CDR2: SGHVS, FQNEAQ.

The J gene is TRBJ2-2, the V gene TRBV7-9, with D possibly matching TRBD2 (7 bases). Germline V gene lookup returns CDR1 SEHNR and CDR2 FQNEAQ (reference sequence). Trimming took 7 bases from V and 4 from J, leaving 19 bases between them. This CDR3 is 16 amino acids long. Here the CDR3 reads CASTPRRGASTGELFF. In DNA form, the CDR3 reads TGTGCCAGCACCCCTCGACGGGGGGCGTCCACCGGGGAGCTGTTTTTT.

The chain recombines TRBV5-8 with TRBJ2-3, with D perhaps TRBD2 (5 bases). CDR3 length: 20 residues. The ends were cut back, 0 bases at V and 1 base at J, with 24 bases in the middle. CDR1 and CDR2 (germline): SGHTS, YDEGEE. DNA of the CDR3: TGTGCCAGCAGCTTGGGTTCCTCCGCGGGTTCCTTATATGGCACAGATACGCAGTATTTT. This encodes CASSLGSSAGSLYGTDTQYF.

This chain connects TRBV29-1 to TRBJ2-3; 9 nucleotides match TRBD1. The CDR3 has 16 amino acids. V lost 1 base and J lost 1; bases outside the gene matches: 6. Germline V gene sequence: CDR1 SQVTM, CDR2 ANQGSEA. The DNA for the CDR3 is TGCAGCGTTGAAGGGGGGCGGGACAGGGGCACAGATACGCAGTATTTT. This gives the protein CSVEGGRDRGTDTQYF.

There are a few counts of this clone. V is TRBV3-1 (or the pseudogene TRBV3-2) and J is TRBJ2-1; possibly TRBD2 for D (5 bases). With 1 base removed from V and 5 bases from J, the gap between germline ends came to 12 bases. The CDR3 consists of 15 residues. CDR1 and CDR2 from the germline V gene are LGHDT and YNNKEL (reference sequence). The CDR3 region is CASSQGTQRHNEQFF. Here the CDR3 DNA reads TGTGCCAGCAGCCAAGGAACCCAGCGGCACAATGAGCAGTTCTTC.

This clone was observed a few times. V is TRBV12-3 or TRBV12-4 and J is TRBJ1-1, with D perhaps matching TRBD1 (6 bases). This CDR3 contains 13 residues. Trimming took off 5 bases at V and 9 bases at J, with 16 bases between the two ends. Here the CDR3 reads CASSRFWTAQAFF. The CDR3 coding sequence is TGTGCCAGCAGTCGATTCTGGACAGCCCAAGCTTTCTTT.

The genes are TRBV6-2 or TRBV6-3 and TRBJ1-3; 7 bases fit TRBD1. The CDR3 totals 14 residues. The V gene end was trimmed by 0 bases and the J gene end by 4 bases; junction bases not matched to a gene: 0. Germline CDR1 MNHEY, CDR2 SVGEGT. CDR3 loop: CASSYSTGGNTIYF. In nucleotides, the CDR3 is TGTGCCAGCAGTTACTCGACAGGGGGAAACACCATATATTTT.